This entry concerns a single T cell receptor (beta chain). This record comes from a study of blood T cell repertoires in COVID-19. Background on the study: Both acute and convalescent COVID-19 samples were obtained from the United States, Italy and Spain. PBMCs, B-cell-depleted T cells, or T cells were the source of the cDNA or gDNA that made up the material.

From germline, CDR1 is SEHNR and CDR2 FQNEAQ (reference sequence). V shed 1 base and J shed 12 bases, with 9 bases lying between them. The CDR3 spans 12 residues. Study processing details: Quantification of nucleated cells was approximated via reference gene primer amplification. Clones were read by immunoSEQ multiplex PCR, and TCRdb kept only the in-frame ones, dropping some. V and J calls and clone size follow that table, whereas D and trimming were derived from the DNA. The repertoire has a few thousand clones, over 70% of them found once; the top ten carry 13%. This TCR was sampled from a man between 65 and 85 years old with active COVID-19. The specimen was peripheral blood. The genes are TRBV7-9 and TRBJ1-4, with D possibly TRBD1 on 5 matching bases. The CDR3: CASSLDRWELFF. The DNA for the CDR3 is TGTGCCAGCAGCTTAGACAGGTGGGAACTGTTTTTT.